A selection of T cell receptor beta chains follows, all from one sample in a study of human T cells and chemical hapten exposure. TCRdb ran MiXCR on the RACE reads and lists one entry per CDR3 protein. The sample has tens of thousands of distinct CDR3 sequences; 7.5% to 9.5% are singletons. Sequencing was performed on whole blood, taken in connection with sensitization to the hapten diphenylcyclopropenone (DPC). The receptors were gathered from a woman between 45 and 60 years old with alopecia areata. Some clones in this sample may be carry-over from other donors' samples. CDR3s include the opening cysteine and the closing phenylalanine or tryptophan. D genes are given only for firm matches. A row's size may be missing; if present it is once, few, many or a size class.

size | J | D | V | CDR3 | DNA
- | TRBJ2-7 | TRBD2 | TRBV6-1 | CASSDSGSYYEQYF | TGTGCCAGCAGTGATAGCGGGTCGTACTACGAGCAGTACTTC
few | TRBJ2-5 | TRBD1 | TRBV28 | CASSPSGQGKETQYF | TGTGCCAGCAGTCCCTCGGGACAGGGAAAAGAGACCCAGTACTTC
- | TRBJ2-7 | - | TRBV28 | CASSLNGGGEQYF | TGTGCCAGCAGCCTCAACGGTGGAGGAGAGCAGTACTTC
- | TRBJ2-3 | TRBD2 | TRBV12-3/TRBV12-4 | CASSSRRESAGSTDTQYF | TGTGCCAGCAGTTCCCGGCGGGAGTCTGCCGGGAGCACAGATACGCAGTATTTT
few | TRBJ2-7 | TRBD2 | TRBV7-3 | CASSLQGGGEQYF | TGTGCCAGCAGCTTACAAGGCGGGGGCGAGCAGTACTTC
many | TRBJ1-5 | TRBD1 | TRBV12-3/TRBV12-4 | CASSQTGGNQPQHF | TGTGCCAGCAGTCAGACAGGGGGAAATCAGCCCCAGCATTTT
few | TRBJ2-1 | - | TRBV6-1 | CASNSYFNEQFF | TGTGCCAGCAACAGTTATTTCAATGAGCAGTTCTTC
- | TRBJ1-1 | TRBD1 | TRBV7-2 | CASSFDRGRSTEAFF | TGTGCCAGCAGCTTTGACAGGGGCCGTAGCACTGAAGCTTTCTTT
- | TRBJ2-3 | TRBD1 | TRBV6-6 | CASIIGVRGLADTQYF | TGTGCCAGCATCATCGGCGTCAGGGGGCTGGCAGATACGCAGTATTTT
- | TRBJ2-3 | - | TRBV6-5 | CASSYSRRATQYF | TGTGCCAGCAGTTACTCTCGGAGAGCTACGCAGTATTTT
- | TRBJ2-7 | - | TRBV9 | CASSVGEGDYEQYF | TGTGCCAGCAGCGTTGGGGAGGGGGACTACGAGCAGTACTTC
- | TRBJ2-3 | - | TRBV29-1 | CSVEDLGVTDTQYF | TGCAGCGTTGAAGATCTTGGGGTTACAGATACGCAGTATTTT
- | TRBJ2-7 | - | TRBV20-1 | CSARDNHEQYF | TGCAGTGCTAGAGATAACCACGAGCAGTACTTC
- | TRBJ2-3 | - | TRBV7-2 | CASSPSSGGGPDTQYF | TGTGCCAGCAGCCCCTCCAGCGGAGGGGGCCCAGATACGCAGTATTTT
- | TRBJ2-5 | TRBD1 | TRBV28 | CASSFPGQQETQYF | TGTGCCAGCAGCTTCCCGGGACAGCAAGAGACCCAGTACTTC
- | TRBJ2-5 | TRBD2 | TRBV7-8 | CASSLLAGGDLETQYF | TGTGCCAGCAGCTTACTAGCGGGAGGGGACTTGGAGACCCAGTACTTC
many | TRBJ1-4 | - | TRBV4-3 | CASSQEQSGFMEKLFF | TGCGCCAGCAGCCAAGAACAATCGGGGTTTATGGAAAAACTGTTTTTT
many | TRBJ1-5 | - | TRBV7-8 | CASSLVVRTVSNQPQHF | TGTGCCAGCAGCTTAGTGGTTCGGACAGTTAGCAATCAGCCCCAGCATTTT
- | TRBJ1-1 | - | TRBV5-6 | CASSRQVNTEAFF | TGTGCCAGCAGCCGGCAGGTGAACACTGAAGCTTTCTTT
- | TRBJ1-2 | TRBD1 | TRBV10-3 | CAISKDRDYGYTF | TGTGCCATCAGTAAGGACAGGGACTATGGCTACACCTTC
many | TRBJ2-7 | TRBD1 | TRBV12-3/TRBV12-4 | CASSWDRNYEQYF | TGTGCCAGCAGTTGGGACAGAAACTACGAGCAGTACTTC
few | TRBJ2-3 | - | TRBV24-1 | CATSLRETDTQYF | TGTGCCACCAGTCTGAGGGAGACAGATACGCAGTATTTT